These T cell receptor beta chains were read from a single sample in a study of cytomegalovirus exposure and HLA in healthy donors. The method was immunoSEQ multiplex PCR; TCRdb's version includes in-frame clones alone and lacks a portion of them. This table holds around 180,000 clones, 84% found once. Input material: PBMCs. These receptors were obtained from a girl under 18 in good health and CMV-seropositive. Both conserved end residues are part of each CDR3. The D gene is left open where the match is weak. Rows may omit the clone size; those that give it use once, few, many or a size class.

CDR3 protein: CASSLIRGGIPTDTQYF; CDR3 DNA: TGTGCCAGCAGCTTAATAAGGGGGGGAATACCCACAGATACGCAGTATTTT; J gene: TRBJ2-3; D gene: NA; clone size: NA; V gene: TRBV7-3; CDR3 length: 17
CDR3 protein: CASSVEGQRGTEAFF; CDR3 DNA: TGTGCCAGCAGCGTAGAAGGCCAACGAGGCACTGAAGCTTTCTTT; J gene: TRBJ1-1; D gene: NA; clone size: NA; V gene: TRBV9; CDR3 length: 15
CDR3 protein: CASSPPGQGNQPQHF; CDR3 DNA: TGTGCCAGCTCACCACCGGGGCAGGGGAATCAGCCCCAGCATTTT; J gene: TRBJ1-5; D gene: NA; clone size: NA; V gene: TRBV18; CDR3 length: 15
CDR3 protein: CASSLVSGNYGANVLTF; CDR3 DNA: TGTGCCAGCAGCTTAGTGTCCGGGAACTATGGGGCCAACGTCCTGACTTTC; J gene: TRBJ2-6; D gene: NA; clone size: NA; V gene: TRBV7-6; CDR3 length: 17
CDR3 protein: CASSPFGRPQGGVSGNTIYF; CDR3 DNA: TGTGCCAGCTCACCCTTTGGTCGCCCACAGGGAGGGGTCTCTGGAAACACCATATATTTT; J gene: TRBJ1-3; D gene: NA; clone size: NA; V gene: TRBV18; CDR3 length: 20
CDR3 protein: CASRPEPNEQFF; CDR3 DNA: TGCGCCAGCAGACCGGAGCCTAATGAGCAGTTCTTC; J gene: TRBJ2-1; D gene: NA; clone size: NA; V gene: TRBV23-1; CDR3 length: 12
CDR3 protein: CASSLGSLAGREQFF; CDR3 DNA: TGTGCCAGCAGCTTAGGTTCCCTAGCGGGCCGGGAGCAGTTCTTC; J gene: TRBJ2-1; D gene: TRBD2; clone size: NA; V gene: TRBV11-3; CDR3 length: 15
CDR3 protein: CAISNRGRGSEAFF; CDR3 DNA: TGTGCCATCAGCAACAGGGGGCGAGGATCTGAAGCTTTCTTT; J gene: TRBJ1-1; D gene: TRBD1; clone size: once; V gene: TRBV10-3; CDR3 length: 14
CDR3 protein: CASSVVDGGPNTEAFF; CDR3 DNA: TGTGCCAGCAGCGTAGTAGATGGGGGCCCAAACACTGAAGCTTTCTTT; J gene: TRBJ1-1; D gene: NA; clone size: NA; V gene: TRBV9; CDR3 length: 16
CDR3 protein: CASSARTGGVSEAFF; CDR3 DNA: TGTGCCAGCAGCGCCCGGACAGGGGGGGTGTCTGAAGCTTTCTTT; J gene: TRBJ1-1; D gene: TRBD1; clone size: NA; V gene: TRBV11-2; CDR3 length: 15
CDR3 protein: CASSERRGPYGYTF; CDR3 DNA: TGTGCCAGCAGTGAAAGAAGGGGCCCCTATGGCTACACCTTC; J gene: TRBJ1-2; D gene: NA; clone size: NA; V gene: TRBV2; CDR3 length: 14
CDR3 protein: CASSTRTGGDGGGEAFF; CDR3 DNA: TGTGCCAGCAGTACAAGGACAGGGGGCGATGGAGGGGGGGAAGCTTTCTTT; J gene: TRBJ1-1; D gene: TRBD1; clone size: NA; V gene: TRBV11-3; CDR3 length: 17
CDR3 protein: CASSSGSGHSYNEQFF; CDR3 DNA: TGTGCCAGCAGTTCAGGTAGCGGGCACTCCTACAATGAGCAGTTCTTC; J gene: TRBJ2-1; D gene: TRBD2; clone size: NA; V gene: TRBV28; CDR3 length: 16
CDR3 protein: CARPRRAWASTDTQYF; CDR3 DNA: TGTGCCAGACCTAGGAGGGCGTGGGCGAGCACAGATACGCAGTATTTT; J gene: TRBJ2-3; D gene: NA; clone size: NA; V gene: TRBV19; CDR3 length: 16
CDR3 protein: CASSLGTGNTEAFF; CDR3 DNA: TGCGCCAGCAGCTTAGGGACAGGGAACACTGAAGCTTTCTTT; J gene: TRBJ1-1; D gene: TRBD1; clone size: NA; V gene: TRBV5-1; CDR3 length: 14
CDR3 protein: CASSFVSGNTIYF; CDR3 DNA: TGTGCCAGCAGCTTCGTCTCTGGAAACACCATATATTTT; J gene: TRBJ1-3; D gene: NA; clone size: NA; V gene: TRBV5-6; CDR3 length: 13
CDR3 protein: CASSEFGRTNEKLFF; CDR3 DNA: TGTGCCAGCAGTGAATTCGGGAGAACTAATGAAAAACTGTTTTTT; J gene: TRBJ1-4; D gene: NA; clone size: NA; V gene: TRBV25-1; CDR3 length: 15
CDR3 protein: CASNLGTILYNEQFF; CDR3 DNA: TGTGCCTCCAATCTTGGGACTATCCTATACAATGAGCAGTTCTTC; J gene: TRBJ2-1; D gene: TRBD2; clone size: NA; V gene: TRBV6-6; CDR3 length: 15
CDR3 protein: CASSEGQGNEKLFF; CDR3 DNA: TGTGCCAGCAGCGAGGGACAGGGGAATGAAAAACTGTTTTTT; J gene: TRBJ1-4; D gene: TRBD1; clone size: NA; V gene: TRBV7-9; CDR3 length: 14
CDR3 protein: CASTQNTEAFF; CDR3 DNA: TGTGCCAGCACACAGAACACTGAAGCTTTCTTT; J gene: TRBJ1-1; D gene: NA; clone size: NA; V gene: TRBV11-3; CDR3 length: 11
CDR3 protein: CASRSGGSSTDTQYF; CDR3 DNA: TGTGCCAGTAGAAGCGGGGGGTCGAGCACAGATACGCAGTATTTT; J gene: TRBJ2-3; D gene: TRBD2; clone size: NA; V gene: TRBV19; CDR3 length: 15
CDR3 protein: CASSPGQISNQPQHF; CDR3 DNA: TGTGCCAGCAGCCCGGGACAGATAAGCAATCAGCCCCAGCATTTT; J gene: TRBJ1-5; D gene: TRBD1; clone size: NA; V gene: TRBV5-5; CDR3 length: 15
CDR3 protein: CASSVGQGASRNIQYF; CDR3 DNA: TGTGCCAGCAGCGTAGGGCAGGGGGCGAGTAGAAACATTCAGTACTTC; J gene: TRBJ2-4; D gene: TRBD1; clone size: NA; V gene: TRBV9; CDR3 length: 16
CDR3 protein: CASSYPDRDSYTF; CDR3 DNA: TGTGCCAGCAGTTACCCGGACAGGGACAGCTACACCTTC; J gene: TRBJ1-2; D gene: TRBD1; clone size: NA; V gene: TRBV6-5; CDR3 length: 13
CDR3 protein: CATSRWGQGENTIYF; CDR3 DNA: TGTGCCACCAGCAGATGGGGACAGGGCGAGAACACCATATATTTT; J gene: TRBJ1-3; D gene: TRBD1; clone size: NA; V gene: TRBV15; CDR3 length: 15
CDR3 protein: CASSLNSLVLFF; CDR3 DNA: TGTGCCAGCAGCTTAAATAGTCTCGTCCTCTTCTTT; J gene: TRBJ1-1; D gene: NA; clone size: few; V gene: TRBV7-9; CDR3 length: 12
CDR3 protein: CASSQPGQKYNEQFF; CDR3 DNA: TGCGCCAGCAGCCAACCGGGACAGAAATACAATGAGCAGTTCTTC; J gene: TRBJ2-1; D gene: TRBD1; clone size: NA; V gene: TRBV4-1; CDR3 length: 15
CDR3 protein: CASSQEDSEAFF; CDR3 DNA: TGTGCCAGCAGCCAAGAGGACAGCGAAGCTTTCTTT; J gene: TRBJ1-1; D gene: NA; clone size: NA; V gene: TRBV4-2; CDR3 length: 12
CDR3 protein: CASNLGQVMNTEAFF; CDR3 DNA: TGTGCCAGCAACCTTGGACAGGTGATGAACACTGAAGCTTTCTTT; J gene: TRBJ1-1; D gene: TRBD1; clone size: NA; V gene: TRBV28; CDR3 length: 15
CDR3 protein: CASSYRLATEAFF; CDR3 DNA: TGTGCCAGCAGCTACCGCTTAGCGACTGAAGCTTTCTTT; J gene: TRBJ1-1; D gene: NA; clone size: NA; V gene: TRBV5-6; CDR3 length: 13
CDR3 protein: CATSRVLLAGDIYEQYF; CDR3 DNA: TGTGCCACCAGCAGGGTATTACTAGCGGGGGACATCTACGAGCAGTACTTC; J gene: TRBJ2-7; D gene: TRBD2; clone size: NA; V gene: TRBV15; CDR3 length: 17
CDR3 protein: CASSQDFGGGNQPQHF; CDR3 DNA: TGCGCCAGCAGCCAAGATTTTGGGGGGGGGAATCAGCCCCAGCATTTT; J gene: TRBJ1-5; D gene: NA; clone size: NA; V gene: TRBV4-1; CDR3 length: 16
CDR3 protein: CASSSPGQGLPEQYF; CDR3 DNA: TGTGCCAGCAGCTCCCCTGGACAGGGGCTTCCCGAGCAGTACTTC; J gene: TRBJ2-7; D gene: TRBD1; clone size: NA; V gene: TRBV7-9; CDR3 length: 15
CDR3 protein: CASSANAGSGTSTDTQYF; CDR3 DNA: TGTGCCAGCAGCGCCAACGCCGGTAGCGGGACTAGCACAGATACGCAGTATTTT; J gene: TRBJ2-3; D gene: TRBD2; clone size: NA; V gene: TRBV9; CDR3 length: 18
CDR3 protein: CASSIGQGDGYTF; CDR3 DNA: TGTGCCAGCAGCATCGGACAGGGGGATGGCTACACCTTC; J gene: TRBJ1-2; D gene: TRBD1; clone size: NA; V gene: TRBV7-9; CDR3 length: 13
CDR3 protein: CASSPLGVGETQYF; CDR3 DNA: TGTGCCAGCAGCCCCCTAGGGGTGGGGGAGACCCAGTACTTC; J gene: TRBJ2-5; D gene: NA; clone size: NA; V gene: TRBV5-5; CDR3 length: 14
CDR3 protein: CACNGGFGNQPQHF; CDR3 DNA: TGTGCCTGCAACGGCGGATTCGGCAATCAGCCCCAGCATTTT; J gene: TRBJ1-5; D gene: NA; clone size: NA; V gene: TRBV2; CDR3 length: 14
CDR3 protein: CASSPQNEQYF; CDR3 DNA: TGTGCCAGCAGCCCCCAGAACGAGCAGTACTTC; J gene: TRBJ2-7; D gene: NA; clone size: NA; V gene: TRBV7-9; CDR3 length: 11
CDR3 protein: CASSPVGGDISEQYF; CDR3 DNA: TGTGCCAGCTCCCCTGTCGGGGGAGACATCTCCGAGCAGTACTTC; J gene: TRBJ2-7; D gene: NA; clone size: NA; V gene: TRBV18; CDR3 length: 15
CDR3 protein: CASSVGVSGGAFTDTQYF; CDR3 DNA: TGTGCCAGCAGCGTAGGCGTTAGCGGGGGGGCCTTCACAGATACGCAGTATTTT; J gene: TRBJ2-3; D gene: TRBD2; clone size: NA; V gene: TRBV9; CDR3 length: 18
CDR3 protein: CATQRGTGAVDTQYF; CDR3 DNA: TGTGCCACCCAGAGGGGGACAGGGGCAGTAGATACGCAGTATTTT; J gene: TRBJ2-3; D gene: TRBD1; clone size: NA; V gene: TRBV6-5; CDR3 length: 15
CDR3 protein: CASAPRGQGKGNQPQHF; CDR3 DNA: TGTGCTAGTGCCCCCCGAGGACAGGGTAAGGGAAATCAGCCCCAGCATTTT; J gene: TRBJ1-5; D gene: TRBD1; clone size: NA; V gene: TRBV12-5; CDR3 length: 17
CDR3 protein: CASSVSGPYEQYF; CDR3 DNA: TGTGCCAGCAGTGTGTCAGGGCCCTACGAGCAGTACTTC; J gene: TRBJ2-7; D gene: NA; clone size: few; V gene: TRBV2; CDR3 length: 13
CDR3 protein: CASGLESGGLPQYF; CDR3 DNA: TGTGCTAGTGGTTTGGAAAGCGGGGGCCTCCCCCAGTACTTC; J gene: TRBJ2-7; D gene: TRBD2; clone size: NA; V gene: TRBV12-5; CDR3 length: 14
CDR3 protein: CAWSVLLQKSSGNTIYF; CDR3 DNA: TGTGCCTGGAGTGTACTTCTCCAAAAGAGCTCTGGAAACACCATATATTTT; J gene: TRBJ1-3; D gene: NA; clone size: NA; V gene: TRBV30; CDR3 length: 17
CDR3 protein: CAISESSGAASYEQYF; CDR3 DNA: TGTGCCATCAGTGAGTCGTCAGGGGCCGCCTCCTACGAGCAGTACTTC; J gene: TRBJ2-7; D gene: NA; clone size: NA; V gene: TRBV10-3; CDR3 length: 16
CDR3 protein: CASSEQDNRNQPQHF; CDR3 DNA: TGTGCCAGCAGTGAACAGGACAATCGGAATCAGCCCCAGCATTTT; J gene: TRBJ1-5; D gene: NA; clone size: NA; V gene: TRBV6-1; CDR3 length: 15
CDR3 protein: CASSAEAGYYGYTF; CDR3 DNA: TGTGCCAGCAGCGCGGAAGCGGGATACTATGGCTACACCTTC; J gene: TRBJ1-2; D gene: NA; clone size: NA; V gene: TRBV9; CDR3 length: 14
CDR3 protein: CASSYSPSGGSDTQYF; CDR3 DNA: TGTGCCAGCAGTTACTCGCCTAGCGGGGGGTCAGATACGCAGTATTTT; J gene: TRBJ2-3; D gene: TRBD2; clone size: NA; V gene: TRBV6-5; CDR3 length: 16
CDR3 protein: CASSATLWRDAVNTEAFF; CDR3 DNA: TGTGCCAGCAGTGCCACACTATGGCGGGACGCGGTAAACACTGAAGCTTTCTTT; J gene: TRBJ1-1; D gene: NA; clone size: NA; V gene: TRBV6-1; CDR3 length: 18
CDR3 protein: CASSLESTSVSEKLFF; CDR3 DNA: TGTGCCAGCAGTTTAGAATCGACAAGTGTGTCGGAAAAACTGTTTTTT; J gene: TRBJ1-4; D gene: NA; clone size: NA; V gene: TRBV27; CDR3 length: 16
CDR3 protein: CASGRDRNYGYTF; CDR3 DNA: TGTGCCAGTGGCCGGGACAGGAACTATGGCTACACCTTC; J gene: TRBJ1-2; D gene: TRBD1; clone size: NA; V gene: TRBV6-1; CDR3 length: 13
CDR3 protein: CAWNPAGQAFF; CDR3 DNA: TGTGCCTGGAACCCCGCAGGGCAAGCTTTCTTT; J gene: TRBJ1-1; D gene: NA; clone size: NA; V gene: TRBV30; CDR3 length: 11
CDR3 protein: CASKPGDYSNQPQHF; CDR3 DNA: TGCGCCAGCAAACCAGGTGATTATAGCAATCAGCCCCAGCATTTT; J gene: TRBJ1-5; D gene: NA; clone size: few; V gene: TRBV5-1; CDR3 length: 15
CDR3 protein: CASSLGTGLYNEQFF; CDR3 DNA: TGTGCCAGTAGTCTCGGGACAGGGCTCTACAATGAGCAGTTCTTC; J gene: TRBJ2-1; D gene: TRBD1; clone size: NA; V gene: TRBV19; CDR3 length: 15
CDR3 protein: CASSPRGGPYEQYF; CDR3 DNA: TGTGCCAGCAGCCCGCGGGGGGGCCCTTACGAGCAGTACTTC; J gene: TRBJ2-7; D gene: TRBD2; clone size: NA; V gene: TRBV7-6; CDR3 length: 14
CDR3 protein: CASSEVRFNSPLHF; CDR3 DNA: TGTGCCAGCAGTGAAGTCAGATTTAATTCACCCCTCCACTTT; J gene: TRBJ1-6; D gene: NA; clone size: NA; V gene: TRBV6-1; CDR3 length: 14